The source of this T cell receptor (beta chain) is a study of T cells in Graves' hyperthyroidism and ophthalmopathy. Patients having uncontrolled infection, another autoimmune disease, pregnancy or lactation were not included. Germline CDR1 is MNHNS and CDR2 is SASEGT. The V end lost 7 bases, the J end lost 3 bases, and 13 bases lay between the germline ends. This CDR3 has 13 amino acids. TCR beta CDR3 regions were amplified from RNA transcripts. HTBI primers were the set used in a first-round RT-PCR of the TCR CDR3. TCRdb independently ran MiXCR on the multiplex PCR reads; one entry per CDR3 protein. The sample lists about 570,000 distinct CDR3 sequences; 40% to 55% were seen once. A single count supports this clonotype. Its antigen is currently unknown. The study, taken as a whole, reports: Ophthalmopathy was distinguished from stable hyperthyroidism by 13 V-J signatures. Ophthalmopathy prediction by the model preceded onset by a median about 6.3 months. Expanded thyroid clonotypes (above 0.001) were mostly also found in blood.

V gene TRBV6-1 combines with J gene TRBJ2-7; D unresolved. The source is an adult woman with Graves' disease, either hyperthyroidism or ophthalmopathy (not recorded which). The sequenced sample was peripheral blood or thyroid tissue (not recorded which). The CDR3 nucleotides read TGTGCCAGCAAGGGTAACACCCACTACGAGCAGTACTTC. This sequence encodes CASKGNTHYEQYF.